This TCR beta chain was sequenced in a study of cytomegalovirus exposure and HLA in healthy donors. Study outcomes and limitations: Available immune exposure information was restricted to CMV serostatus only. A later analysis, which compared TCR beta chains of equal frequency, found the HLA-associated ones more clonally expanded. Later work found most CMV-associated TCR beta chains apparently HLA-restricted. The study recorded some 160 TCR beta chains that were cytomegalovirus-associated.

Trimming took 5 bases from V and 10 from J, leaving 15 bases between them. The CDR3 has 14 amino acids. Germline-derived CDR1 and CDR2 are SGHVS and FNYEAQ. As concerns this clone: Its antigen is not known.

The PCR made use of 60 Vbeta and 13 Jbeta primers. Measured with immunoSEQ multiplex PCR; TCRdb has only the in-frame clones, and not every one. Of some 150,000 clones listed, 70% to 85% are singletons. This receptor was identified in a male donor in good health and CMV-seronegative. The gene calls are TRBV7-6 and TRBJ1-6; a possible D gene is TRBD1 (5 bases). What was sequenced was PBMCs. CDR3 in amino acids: CASSAQGFNSPLHF. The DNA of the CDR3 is TGTGCCAGCAGCGCCCAGGGTTTCAACTCACCCCTCCACTTT.